These T cell receptor beta chains were read from a single sample in a study of cytomegalovirus exposure and HLA in healthy donors. Assay used: immunoSEQ multiplex PCR; TCRdb lists only in-frame clones, some missing. This sample's clone table lists 65,000 to 90,000 clones. Sample: PBMCs. The receptors originated from a female donor in good health and CMV-seropositive. CDR3s include the opening cysteine and the closing phenylalanine or tryptophan. The order of the fields is D gene, V gene, J gene, clone size, CDR3 protein, CDR3 DNA. D genes are given only for firm matches. Clone size is not always given. Where it is, it says once, few, many or a class for expanded clones.

>TRBD2|TRBV18|TRBJ2-1|-
CASSPMGLAVEQFF
TGTGCCAGCTCACCAATGGGACTAGCTGTCGAGCAGTTCTTC
>-|TRBV4-1|TRBJ1-2|-
CASSQDPDRMYGYTF
TGCGCCAGCAGCCAAGATCCCGACAGGATGTATGGCTACACCTTC
>-|TRBV6-5|TRBJ1-4|-
CASSYGQVNEKLFF
TGTGCCAGCAGCTACGGACAAGTTAATGAAAAACTGTTTTTT
>-|TRBV11-2|TRBJ2-7|-
CASSLGGPREQYF
TGTGCCAGCAGCTTGGGGGGACCGCGGGAGCAGTACTTC
>-|TRBV7-9|TRBJ2-1|-
CASELAGEQFF
TGTGCCAGCGAGTTGGCCGGGGAACAGTTCTTC
>-|TRBV5-1|TRBJ1-4|-
CASRDSATNEKLFF
TGCGCCAGCAGGGACTCCGCAACTAATGAAAAACTGTTTTTT
>-|TRBV19|TRBJ2-7|-
CASSRETAGYEQYF
TGTGCCAGTAGTAGGGAGACGGCCGGCTACGAGCAGTACTTC
>TRBD1|TRBV18|TRBJ2-3|-
CASSRQGGITDTQYF
TGTGCCAGCTCACGACAGGGGGGGATCACAGATACGCAGTATTTT
>-|TRBV19|TRBJ2-3|-
CASSMVGSTDTQYF
TGTGCCAGTAGTATGGTCGGGAGCACAGATACGCAGTATTTT
>-|TRBV28|TRBJ1-5|-
CASSTSGQPQHF
TGTGCCAGCAGTACTAGTGGGCAGCCCCAGCATTTT
>TRBD1|TRBV6-1|TRBJ2-7|-
CASSEGSGTGVGEQYF
TGTGCCAGCAGTGAAGGCTCCGGGACAGGGGTGGGCGAGCAGTACTTC
>-|TRBV11-3|TRBJ2-3|-
CASSFSRTDTQYF
TGTGCCAGCAGCTTCTCCCGCACAGATACGCAGTATTTT
>-|TRBV4-3|TRBJ2-7|-
CASSQDRVQAYEQYF
TGCGCCAGCAGCCAAGATCGGGTACAGGCCTACGAGCAGTACTTC
>TRBD2|TRBV4-1|TRBJ2-1|-
CASSQDDGGLAGYEQFF
TGCGCCAGCAGCCAAGATGACGGGGGACTAGCGGGCTATGAGCAGTTCTTC
>TRBD1|TRBV5-6|TRBJ2-7|-
CASSLDGTATYEQYF
TGTGCCAGCAGCCTCGATGGGACAGCTACCTACGAGCAGTACTTC
>-|TRBV7-9|TRBJ2-6|-
CASSSRRGANVLTF
TGTGCCAGCAGCTCTCGGAGAGGGGCCAACGTCCTGACTTTC
>TRBD1|TRBV10-3|TRBJ1-5|-
CAIKPDRGFEEPQHF
TGTGCCATCAAGCCGGACAGGGGATTCGAAGAGCCCCAGCATTTT
>-|TRBV7-9|TRBJ2-3|-
CASSSGTFPSTDTQYF
TGTGCCAGCAGCTCCGGGACTTTCCCAAGCACAGATACGCAGTATTTT
>TRBD2|TRBV7-2|TRBJ2-1|-
CASSLVAGAGDEQFF
TGTGCCAGCAGCTTAGTAGCGGGAGCCGGGGATGAGCAGTTCTTC
>-|TRBV6-5|TRBJ1-6|-
CASSYSPGDSPLHF
TGTGCCAGCAGTTACTCTCCAGGCGATTCACCCCTCCACTTT
>-|TRBV6-1|TRBJ2-1|-
CASSESGGLDEQFF
TGTGCCAGCAGTGAATCGGGGGGCTTGGATGAGCAGTTCTTC
>TRBD1|TRBV18|TRBJ1-2|-
CASSPPTTGARGYTF
TGTGCCAGCTCACCACCGACAACAGGGGCACGTGGCTACACCTTC
>TRBD2|TRBV28|TRBJ2-7|-
CASSGASGRTGEQYF
TGTGCCAGCAGTGGGGCTAGCGGGAGGACCGGCGAGCAGTACTTC
>TRBD1|TRBV5-6|TRBJ1-5|-
CASSRKDRAYGQPQHF
TGTGCCAGCAGCCGTAAGGACAGGGCTTACGGTCAGCCCCAGCATTTT
>TRBD1|TRBV6-1|TRBJ1-1|-
CASSLGQGHTEAFF
TGTGCCAGCAGTTTGGGACAGGGGCACACTGAAGCTTTCTTT
>TRBD1|TRBV18|TRBJ1-4|-
CASSQDRLATNEKLFF
TGTGCCAGCTCACAGGACAGGCTTGCGACTAATGAAAAACTGTTTTTT
>-|TRBV7-9|TRBJ2-2|-
CASSLVGGHTGELFF
TGTGCCAGCAGCTTAGTGGGAGGCCACACCGGGGAGCTGTTTTTT
>-|TRBV13|TRBJ2-7|-
CASSGQSYEQYF
TGTGCCAGCAGTGGGCAGTCCTACGAGCAGTACTTC
>-|TRBV11-3|TRBJ1-2|-
CASSSGHRSYGYTF
TGTGCCAGCAGCTCAGGACACAGAAGCTATGGCTACACCTTC
>TRBD1|TRBV6-1|TRBJ1-4|-
CASSEETGGGEKLFF
TGTGCCAGCAGTGAAGAGACAGGGGGCGGCGAAAAACTGTTTTTT
>-|TRBV9|TRBJ2-1|-
CASSSGANSYNEQFF
TGTGCCAGCAGCTCAGGGGCTAACTCCTACAATGAGCAGTTCTTC
>-|TRBV5-6|TRBJ2-2|-
CASSLLGDTGELFF
TGTGCCAGCAGCTTGTTAGGAGACACCGGGGAGCTGTTTTTT
>-|TRBV11-1|TRBJ2-2|-
CASSLGGRSTGELFF
TGTGCCAGCAGCTTAGGGGGGCGGAGCACCGGGGAGCTGTTTTTT
>-|TRBV19|TRBJ1-1|-
CASRNLQGLRNTEAFF
TGTGCCAGTAGGAACTTACAGGGCCTTAGGAACACTGAAGCTTTCTTT
>TRBD1|TRBV11-3|TRBJ1-2|-
CASSLDRGASGYTF
TGTGCCAGCAGCCTGGACAGGGGTGCGTCGGGCTACACCTTC
>-|TRBV11-1|TRBJ2-2|-
CASSPRGGFRGPSTGELFF
TGTGCCAGCAGCCCTAGGGGGGGATTCAGGGGGCCTTCGACCGGGGAGCTGTTTTTT
>TRBD1|TRBV2|TRBJ1-5|-
CASSWTGGNQPQHF
TGTGCCAGCAGTTGGACAGGGGGGAATCAGCCCCAGCATTTT
>TRBD1|TRBV7-2|TRBJ1-6|-
CASSLGQGANSPLHF
TGTGCCAGCAGCTTAGGGCAGGGGGCAAATTCACCCCTCCACTTT
>TRBD2|TRBV19|TRBJ2-3|-
CASVPSSGGRDTQYF
TGTGCCAGCGTTCCCTCTAGCGGGGGCCGAGATACGCAGTATTTT
>TRBD1|TRBV5-1|TRBJ1-1|-
CASSLARTGWTTEAFF
TGCGCCAGCAGCTTGGCCCGGACAGGGTGGACCACTGAAGCTTTCTTT
>TRBD2|TRBV6-1|TRBJ2-7|-
CASSDVFGLAGDYEQYF
TGTGCCAGCAGTGACGTCTTTGGTCTAGCGGGGGACTACGAGCAGTACTTC
>TRBD1|TRBV7-2|TRBJ2-5|medium-sized
CASSPGTGFWETQYF
TGTGCCAGCAGCCCCGGGACAGGGTTTTGGGAGACCCAGTACTTC
>-|TRBV27|TRBJ1-4|-
CASSQDSSNEKLFF
TGTGCCAGCAGCCAGGACAGCTCTAATGAAAAACTGTTTTTT
>-|TRBV28|TRBJ1-5|-
CASRLAGQPQHF
TGTGCCAGCAGACTTGCGGGGCAGCCCCAGCATTTT
>TRBD1|TRBV5-1|TRBJ1-4|-
CASSRIPTGDDEKLFF
TGCGCCAGCAGCCGGATCCCGACAGGGGATGATGAAAAACTGTTTTTT